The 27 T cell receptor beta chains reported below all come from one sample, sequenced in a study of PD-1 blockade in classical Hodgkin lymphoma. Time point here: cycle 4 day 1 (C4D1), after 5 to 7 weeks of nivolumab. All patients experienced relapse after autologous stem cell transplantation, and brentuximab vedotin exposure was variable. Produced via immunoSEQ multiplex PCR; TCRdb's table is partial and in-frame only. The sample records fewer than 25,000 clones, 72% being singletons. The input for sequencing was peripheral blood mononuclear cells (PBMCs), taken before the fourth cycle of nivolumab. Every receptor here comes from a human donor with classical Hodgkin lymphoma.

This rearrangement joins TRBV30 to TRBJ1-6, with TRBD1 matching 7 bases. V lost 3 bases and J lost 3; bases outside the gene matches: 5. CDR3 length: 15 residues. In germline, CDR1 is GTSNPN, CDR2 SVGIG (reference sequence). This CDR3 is CAWRWQGVYNSPLHF. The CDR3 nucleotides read TGTGCCTGGAGGTGGCAGGGGGTCTATAATTCACCCCTCCACTTT.

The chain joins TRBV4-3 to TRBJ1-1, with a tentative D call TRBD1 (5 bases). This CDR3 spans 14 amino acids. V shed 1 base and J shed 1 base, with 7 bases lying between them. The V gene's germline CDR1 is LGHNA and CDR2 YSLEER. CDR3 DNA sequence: TGCGCCAGCAGCCAAGGACAGCAGAACACTGAAGCTTTCTTT. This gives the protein CASSQGQQNTEAFF.

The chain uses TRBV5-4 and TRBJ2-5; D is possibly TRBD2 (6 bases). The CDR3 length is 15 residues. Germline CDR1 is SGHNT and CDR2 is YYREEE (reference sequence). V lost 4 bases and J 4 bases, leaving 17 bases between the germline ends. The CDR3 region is CASSHDAGPRETQYF. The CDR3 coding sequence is TGTGCCAGCAGCCACGACGCGGGACCACGAGAGACCCAGTACTTC.

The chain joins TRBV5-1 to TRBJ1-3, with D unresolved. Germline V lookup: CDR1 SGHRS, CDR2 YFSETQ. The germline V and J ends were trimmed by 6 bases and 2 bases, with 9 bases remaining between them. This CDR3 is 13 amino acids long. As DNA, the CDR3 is TGCGCCAGCACGTCCGGGGCTGGAAACACCATATATTTT. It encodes CASTSGAGNTIYF.

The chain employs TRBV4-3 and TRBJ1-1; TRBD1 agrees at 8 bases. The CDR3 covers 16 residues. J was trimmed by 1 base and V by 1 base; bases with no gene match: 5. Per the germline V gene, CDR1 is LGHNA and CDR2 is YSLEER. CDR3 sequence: CASSQGTGLANTEAFF. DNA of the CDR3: TGCGCCAGCAGCCAAGGGACAGGGTTGGCGAACACTGAAGCTTTCTTT.

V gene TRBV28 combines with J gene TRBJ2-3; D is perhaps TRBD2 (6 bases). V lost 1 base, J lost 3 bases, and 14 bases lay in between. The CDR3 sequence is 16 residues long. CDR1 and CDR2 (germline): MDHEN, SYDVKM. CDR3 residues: CASSLLRDGGTDTQYF. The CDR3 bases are TGTGCCAGCAGTTTATTACGGGACGGGGGAACAGATACGCAGTATTTT.

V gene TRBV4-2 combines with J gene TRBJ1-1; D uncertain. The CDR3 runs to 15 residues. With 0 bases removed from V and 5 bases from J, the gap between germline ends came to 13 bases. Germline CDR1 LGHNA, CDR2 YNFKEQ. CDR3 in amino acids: CASSQELTTGTEAFF. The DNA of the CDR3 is TGTGCCAGCAGCCAAGAATTGACAACCGGTACTGAAGCTTTCTTT.

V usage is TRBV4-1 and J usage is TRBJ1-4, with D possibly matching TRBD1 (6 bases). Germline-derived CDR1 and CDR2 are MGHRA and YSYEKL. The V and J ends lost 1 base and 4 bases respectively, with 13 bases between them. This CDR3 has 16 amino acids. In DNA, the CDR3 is TGCGCCAGCAGCCAAGGTACGGGGGCCGGTAATGAAAAACTGTTTTTT. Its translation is CASSQGTGAGNEKLFF.

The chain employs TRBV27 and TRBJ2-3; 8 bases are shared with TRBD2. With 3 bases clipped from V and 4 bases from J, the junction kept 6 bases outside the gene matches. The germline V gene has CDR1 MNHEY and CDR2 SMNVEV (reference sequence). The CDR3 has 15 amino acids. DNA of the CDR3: TGTGCCAGCAGTTTCATAGCGGGGCCGGCAGATACGCAGTATTTT. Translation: CASSFIAGPADTQYF.

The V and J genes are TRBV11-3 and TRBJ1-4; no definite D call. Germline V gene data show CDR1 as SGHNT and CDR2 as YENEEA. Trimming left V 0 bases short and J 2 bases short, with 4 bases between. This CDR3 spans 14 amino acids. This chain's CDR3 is CASSLDSTNEKLFF. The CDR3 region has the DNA TGTGCCAGCAGCTTAGATAGCACTAATGAAAAACTGTTTTTT.

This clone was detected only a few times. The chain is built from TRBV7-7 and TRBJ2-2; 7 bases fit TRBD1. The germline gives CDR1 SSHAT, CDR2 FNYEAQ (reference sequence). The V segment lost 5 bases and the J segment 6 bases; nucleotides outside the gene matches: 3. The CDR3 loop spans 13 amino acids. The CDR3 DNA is TGTGCCAGCAGCATCGGGACAGCCGGGGAGCTGTTTTTT. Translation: CASSIGTAGELFF.

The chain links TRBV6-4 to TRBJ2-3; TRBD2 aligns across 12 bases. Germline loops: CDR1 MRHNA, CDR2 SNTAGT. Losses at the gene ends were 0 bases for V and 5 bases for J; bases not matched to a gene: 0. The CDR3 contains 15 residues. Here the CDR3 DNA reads TGTGCCAGCAGTGACTCGACTAGCGGGGGAGATACGCAGTATTTT. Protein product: CASSDSTSGGDTQYF.

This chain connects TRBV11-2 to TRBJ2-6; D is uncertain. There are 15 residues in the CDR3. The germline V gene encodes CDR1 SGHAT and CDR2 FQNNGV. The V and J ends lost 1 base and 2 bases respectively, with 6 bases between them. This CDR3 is CASSLAGTGANVLTF. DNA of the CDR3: TGTGCCAGCAGCTTAGCTGGAACTGGGGCCAACGTCCTGACTTTC. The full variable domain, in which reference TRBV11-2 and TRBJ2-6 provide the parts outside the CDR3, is EAGVAQSPRYKIIEKRQSVAFWCNPISGHATLYWYQQILGQGPKLLIQFQNNGVVDDSQLPKDRFSAERLKGVDSTLKIQPAKLEDSAVYLCASSLAGTGANVLTFGAGSRLTVL.

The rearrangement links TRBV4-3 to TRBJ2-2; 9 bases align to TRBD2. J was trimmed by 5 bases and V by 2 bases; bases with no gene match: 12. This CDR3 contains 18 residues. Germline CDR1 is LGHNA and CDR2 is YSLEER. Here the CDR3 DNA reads TGCGCCAGCAGCCAATTTGCCGGCGGGGGGGCCATAACCGGGGAGCTGTTTTTT. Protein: CASSQFAGGGAITGELFF.

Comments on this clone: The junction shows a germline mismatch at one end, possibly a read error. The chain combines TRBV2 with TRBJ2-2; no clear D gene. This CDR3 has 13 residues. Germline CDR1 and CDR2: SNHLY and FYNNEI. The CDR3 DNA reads TGTGCCAGCAACGGCCGTTCCTCCGGCGAGCTGTTTTTT. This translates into CASNGRSSGELFF.

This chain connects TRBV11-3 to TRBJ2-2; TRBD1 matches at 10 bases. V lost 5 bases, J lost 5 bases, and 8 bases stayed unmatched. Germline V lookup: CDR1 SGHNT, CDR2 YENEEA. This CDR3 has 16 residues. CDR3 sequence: CASSPEGDRGTGELFF. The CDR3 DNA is TGTGCCAGCAGCCCTGAAGGGGACAGGGGAACCGGGGAGCTGTTTTTT.

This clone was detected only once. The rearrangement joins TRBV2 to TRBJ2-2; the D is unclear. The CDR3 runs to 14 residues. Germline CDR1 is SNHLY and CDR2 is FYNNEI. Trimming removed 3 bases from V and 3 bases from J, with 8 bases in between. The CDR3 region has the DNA TGTGCCAGCAGTGAGCGGCGACACACCGGGGAGCTGTTTTTT. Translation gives CASSERRHTGELFF.

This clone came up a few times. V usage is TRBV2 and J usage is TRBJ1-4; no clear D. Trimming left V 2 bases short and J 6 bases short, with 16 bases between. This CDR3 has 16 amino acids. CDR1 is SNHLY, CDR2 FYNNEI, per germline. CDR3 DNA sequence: TGTGCCAGCAGTGAATTTCTTTCACTTGGAGATGAAAAACTGTTTTTT. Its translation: CASSEFLSLGDEKLFF. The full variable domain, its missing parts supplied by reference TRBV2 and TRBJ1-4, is EPEVTQTPSHQVTQMGQEVILRCVPISNHLYFYWYRQILGQKVEFLVSFYNNEISEKSEIFDDQFSVERPDGSNFTLKIRSTKLEDSAMYFCASSEFLSLGDEKLFFGSGTQLSVL.

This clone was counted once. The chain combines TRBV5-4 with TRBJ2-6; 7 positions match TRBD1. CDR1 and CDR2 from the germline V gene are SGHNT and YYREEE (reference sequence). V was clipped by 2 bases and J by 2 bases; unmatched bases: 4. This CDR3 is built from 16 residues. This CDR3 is CASSFDRVAGANVLTF. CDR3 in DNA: TGTGCCAGCAGCTTTGACAGGGTAGCTGGGGCCAACGTCCTGACTTTC.

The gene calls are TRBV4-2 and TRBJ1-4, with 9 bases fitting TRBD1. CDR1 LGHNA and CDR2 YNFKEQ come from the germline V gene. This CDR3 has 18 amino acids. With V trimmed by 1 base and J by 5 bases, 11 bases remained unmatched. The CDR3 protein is CASSQAPGQGKPNEKLFF. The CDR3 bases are TGTGCCAGCAGCCAAGCTCCCGGACAGGGGAAACCAAATGAAAAACTGTTTTTT.

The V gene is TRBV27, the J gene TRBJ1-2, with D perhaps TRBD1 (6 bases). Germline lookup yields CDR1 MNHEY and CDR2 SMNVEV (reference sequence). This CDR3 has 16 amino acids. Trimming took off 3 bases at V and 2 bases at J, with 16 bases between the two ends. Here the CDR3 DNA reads TGTGCCAGCAGTTTGTCACAGGGAGTGGGGAACTATGGCTACACCTTC. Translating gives CASSLSQGVGNYGYTF.

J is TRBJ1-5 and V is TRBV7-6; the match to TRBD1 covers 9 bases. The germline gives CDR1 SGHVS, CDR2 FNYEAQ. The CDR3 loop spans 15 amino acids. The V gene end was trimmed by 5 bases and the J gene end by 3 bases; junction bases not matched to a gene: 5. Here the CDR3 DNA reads TGTGCCAGCAGCCTGACAGGGGGAATCAATCAGCCCCAGCATTTT. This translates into CASSLTGGINQPQHF.

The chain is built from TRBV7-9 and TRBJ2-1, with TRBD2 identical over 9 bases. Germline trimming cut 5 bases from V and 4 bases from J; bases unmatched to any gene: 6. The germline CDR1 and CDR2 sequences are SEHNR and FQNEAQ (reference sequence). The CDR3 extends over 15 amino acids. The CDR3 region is CASSRSGGSYNEQFF. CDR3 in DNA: TGTGCCAGCAGCCGAAGCGGGGGGTCATACAATGAGCAGTTCTTC.

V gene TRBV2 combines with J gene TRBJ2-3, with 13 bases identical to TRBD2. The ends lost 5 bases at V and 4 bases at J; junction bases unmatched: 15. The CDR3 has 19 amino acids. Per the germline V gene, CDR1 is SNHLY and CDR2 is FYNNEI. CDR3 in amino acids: CASSSPLAGGGPRPDTQYF. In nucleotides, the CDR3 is TGTGCCAGCAGTTCGCCACTAGCGGGGGGGGGACCAAGACCAGATACGCAGTATTTT.

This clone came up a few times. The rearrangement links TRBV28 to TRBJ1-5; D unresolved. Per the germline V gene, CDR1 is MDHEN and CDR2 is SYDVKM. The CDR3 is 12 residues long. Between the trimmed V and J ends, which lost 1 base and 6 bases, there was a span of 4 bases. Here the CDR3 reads CASSLYLQPQHF. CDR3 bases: TGTGCCAGCAGTTTATATCTTCAGCCCCAGCATTTT.

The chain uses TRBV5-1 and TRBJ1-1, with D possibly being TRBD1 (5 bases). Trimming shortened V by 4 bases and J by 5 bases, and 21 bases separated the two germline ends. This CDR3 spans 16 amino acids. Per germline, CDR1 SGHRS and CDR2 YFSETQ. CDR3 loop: CASSHAPGRGETEAFF. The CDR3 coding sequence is TGCGCCAGCAGCCACGCCCCAGGGAGAGGGGAAACTGAAGCTTTCTTT.

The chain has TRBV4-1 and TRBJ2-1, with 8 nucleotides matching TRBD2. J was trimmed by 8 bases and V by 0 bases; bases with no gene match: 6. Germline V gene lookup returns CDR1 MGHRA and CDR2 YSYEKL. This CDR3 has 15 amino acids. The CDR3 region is CASSQEPLSGDEQFF. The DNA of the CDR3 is TGCGCCAGCAGCCAAGAACCCCTTAGCGGGGATGAGCAGTTCTTC.